Detailed here is one T cell receptor (beta chain). Blood replicates held 0.5 ug DNA, tumor or normal breast 1.5 ug, two each. TCRdb's copy holds only in-frame clones and misses some; the assay was immunoSEQ multiplex PCR. The profile covers 60,000 to 80,000 clones, with roughly 84% appearing a single time and approximately 3.7% taken by the ten largest. CDR1 is MDHEN and CDR2 is SYDVKM in the germline V gene. Trimming took off 3 bases at V and 2 bases at J, with 13 bases between the two ends. The CDR3 extends over 15 amino acids. The sample comes from a study of early stage breast cancer tumors. The sequencing sample was made of blood. This chain joins TRBV28 and TRBJ1-2, with D possibly matching TRBD1 (5 bases). The TCR comes from a person aged 55 to 69 with breast cancer. The CDR3, as DNA: TGTGCCAGCAGTTTCCAGGGAAGAGGAAACTATGGCTACACCTTC. Encoded protein: CASSFQGRGNYGYTF.